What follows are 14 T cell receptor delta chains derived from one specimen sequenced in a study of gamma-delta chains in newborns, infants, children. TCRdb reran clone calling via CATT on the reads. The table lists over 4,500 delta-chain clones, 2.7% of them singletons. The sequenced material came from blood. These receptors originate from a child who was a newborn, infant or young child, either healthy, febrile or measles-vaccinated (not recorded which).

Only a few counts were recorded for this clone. The CDR3 region is CALGELAHTDKLIF. CDR3 in DNA: TGTGCTCTTGGGGAACTGGCCCACACCGATAAACTCATCTTT. This chain uses TRDV1 with TRDJ1; unclear D gene. The V gene lost 0 bases and the J gene lost 0 bases, with 5 bases spanning the gap. CDR1 is TSWWSYY and CDR2 is QGS in the germline V gene. CDR3 length: 14 residues.

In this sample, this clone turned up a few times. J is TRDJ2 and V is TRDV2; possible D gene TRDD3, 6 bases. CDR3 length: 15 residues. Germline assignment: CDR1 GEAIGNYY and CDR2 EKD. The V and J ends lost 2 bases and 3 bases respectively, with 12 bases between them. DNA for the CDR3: TGTGCCTGTGACAGCTTACTGGGCATGACAGCACAACTCTTCTTT. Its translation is CACDSLLGMTAQLFF.

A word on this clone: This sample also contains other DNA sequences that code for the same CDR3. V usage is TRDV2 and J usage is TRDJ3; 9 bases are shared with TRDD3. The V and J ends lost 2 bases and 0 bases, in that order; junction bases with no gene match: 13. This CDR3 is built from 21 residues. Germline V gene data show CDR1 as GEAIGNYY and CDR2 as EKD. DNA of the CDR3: TGTGCCTGTGACAGCCCCCTTACTGGGGGACCGAGCTCCTGGGACACCCGACAGATGTTTTTC. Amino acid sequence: CACDSPLTGGPSSWDTRQMFF.

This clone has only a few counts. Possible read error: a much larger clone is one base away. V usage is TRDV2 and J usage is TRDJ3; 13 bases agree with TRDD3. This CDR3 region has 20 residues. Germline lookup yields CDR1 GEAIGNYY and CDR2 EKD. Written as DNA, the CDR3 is TGTGCCTGTGACACCGTACTGGGGGATACGAGCTCCTGGGAAACCCGACAGATGTTTTTC. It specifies CACDTVLGDTSSWETRQMFF.

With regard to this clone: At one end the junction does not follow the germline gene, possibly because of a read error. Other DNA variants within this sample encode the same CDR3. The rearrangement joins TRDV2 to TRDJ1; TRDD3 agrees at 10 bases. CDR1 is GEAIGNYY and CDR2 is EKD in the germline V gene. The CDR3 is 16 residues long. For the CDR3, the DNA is TGTGCCTGCGACATACTGGGGGATCCGTACACCGATAAACTCATCTTT. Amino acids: CACDILGDPYTDKLIF.

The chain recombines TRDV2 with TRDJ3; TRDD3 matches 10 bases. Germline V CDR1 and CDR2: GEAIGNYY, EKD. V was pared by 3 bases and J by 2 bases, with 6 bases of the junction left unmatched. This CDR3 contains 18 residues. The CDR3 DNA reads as TGTGCCTGTGACTCTTACTGGGGGATTACCTGGGACACCCGACAGATGTTTTTC. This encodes CACDSYWGITWDTRQMFF.

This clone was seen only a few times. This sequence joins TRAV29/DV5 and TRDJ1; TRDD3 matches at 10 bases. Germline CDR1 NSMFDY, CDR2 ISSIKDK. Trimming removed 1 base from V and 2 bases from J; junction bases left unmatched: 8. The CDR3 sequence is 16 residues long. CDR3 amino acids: CAASWGIHRVTDKLIF. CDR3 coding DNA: TGTGCAGCAAGCTGGGGGATACATCGGGTAACCGATAAACTCATCTTT. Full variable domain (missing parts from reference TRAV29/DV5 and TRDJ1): DQQVKQNSPSLSVQEGRISILNCDYTNSMFDYFLWYKKYPAEGPTFLISISSIKDKNEDGRFTVFLNKSAKHLSLHIVPSQPGDSAVYFCAASWGIHRVTDKLIFGKGTRVTVEP.

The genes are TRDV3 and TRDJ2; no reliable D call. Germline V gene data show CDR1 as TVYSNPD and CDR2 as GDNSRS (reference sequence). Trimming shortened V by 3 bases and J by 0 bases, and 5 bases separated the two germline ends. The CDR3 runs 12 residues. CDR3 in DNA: TGTGCCTTCGGGACTTTGACAGCACAACTCTTCTTT. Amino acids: CAFGTLTAQLFF.

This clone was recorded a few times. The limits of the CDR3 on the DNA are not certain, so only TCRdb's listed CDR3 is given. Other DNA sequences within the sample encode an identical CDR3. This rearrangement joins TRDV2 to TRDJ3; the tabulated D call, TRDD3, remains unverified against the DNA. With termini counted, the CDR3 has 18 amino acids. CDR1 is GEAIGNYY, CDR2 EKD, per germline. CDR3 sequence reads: CACDTWGPGSWDTRQMFF.

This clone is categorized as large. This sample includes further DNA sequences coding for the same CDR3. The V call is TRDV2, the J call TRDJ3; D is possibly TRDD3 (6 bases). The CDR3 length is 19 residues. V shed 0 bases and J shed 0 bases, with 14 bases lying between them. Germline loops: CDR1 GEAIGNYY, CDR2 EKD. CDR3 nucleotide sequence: TGTGCCTGTGACACCGCAGGGGATCCTTCCTCCTGGGACACCCGACAGATGTTTTTC. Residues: CACDTAGDPSSWDTRQMFF.

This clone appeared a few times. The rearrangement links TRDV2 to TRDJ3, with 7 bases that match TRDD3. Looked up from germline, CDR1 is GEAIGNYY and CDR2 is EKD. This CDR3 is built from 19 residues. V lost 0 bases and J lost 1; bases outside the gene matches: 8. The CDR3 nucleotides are TGTGCCTGTGACACCGCCTGGGGGGCTCAGTCCTGGGACACCCGACAGATGTTTTTC. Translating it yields CACDTAWGAQSWDTRQMFF.

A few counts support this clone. DNA of the CDR3: TGTGCCTGTGACCCTACTGGGGGAATAAGCTCCTGGGACACCCGACAGATGTTTTTC. Its translation is CACDPTGGISSWDTRQMFF. The chain uses TRDV2 and TRDJ3; 9 bases align to TRDD3. The V segment lost 3 bases and the J segment 0 bases; nucleotides outside the gene matches: 8. In germline, CDR1 is GEAIGNYY, CDR2 EKD. This CDR3 region has 19 residues.

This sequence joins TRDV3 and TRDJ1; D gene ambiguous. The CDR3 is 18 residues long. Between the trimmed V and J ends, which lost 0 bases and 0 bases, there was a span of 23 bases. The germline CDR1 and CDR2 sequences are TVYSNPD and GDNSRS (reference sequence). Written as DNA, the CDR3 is TGTGCCTTTAGAGGGACTACTATCTGGCGTGCGTACACCGATAAACTCATCTTT. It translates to CAFRGTTIWRAYTDKLIF.

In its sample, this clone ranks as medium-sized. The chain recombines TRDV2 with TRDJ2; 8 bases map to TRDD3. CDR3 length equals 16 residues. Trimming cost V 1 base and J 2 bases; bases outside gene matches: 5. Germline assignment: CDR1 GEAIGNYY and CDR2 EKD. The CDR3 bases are TGTGCCTGTGACACGGTGGGGGATGACTTGACAGCACAACTCTTCTTT. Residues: CACDTVGDDLTAQLFF.